This T cell receptor beta chain was captured by sequencing in a study of OX40 agonist ivuxolimab in advanced cancers. Method: immunoSEQ multiplex PCR; TCRdb's copy keeps in-frame clones and lacks some. Among some 45,000 clones listed, around 90% were seen once. Deletions cut 2 bases from V and 4 bases from J, with 16 bases between. The germline V gene has CDR1 SGDLS and CDR2 YYNGEE. CDR3 length: 15 amino acids. V and J are TRBV9 and TRBJ2-7, with D possibly TRBD1 on 5 matching bases. Here the sequenced sample was CD4+ or CD8+ T cells sorted from blood, taken in a trial of the OX40 agonist ivuxolimab. This clonotype originated in an adult with an advanced solid tumor such as melanoma, head and neck, liver or kidney cancer. The CDR3 nucleotides read TGTGCCAGCAGCGTTAAAGGGGAAGAGTTTTACGAGCAGTACTTC. Translating it yields CASSVKGEEFYEQYF.